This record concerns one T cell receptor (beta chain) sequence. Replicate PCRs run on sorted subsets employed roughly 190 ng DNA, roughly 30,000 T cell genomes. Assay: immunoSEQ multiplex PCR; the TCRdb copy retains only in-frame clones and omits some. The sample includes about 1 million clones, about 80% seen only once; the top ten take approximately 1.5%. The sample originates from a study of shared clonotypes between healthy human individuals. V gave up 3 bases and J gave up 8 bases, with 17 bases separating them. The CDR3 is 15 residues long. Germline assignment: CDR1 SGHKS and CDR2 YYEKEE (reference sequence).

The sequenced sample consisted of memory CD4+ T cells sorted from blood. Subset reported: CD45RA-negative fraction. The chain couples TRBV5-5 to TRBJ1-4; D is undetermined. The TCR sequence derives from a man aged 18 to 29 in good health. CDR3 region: CASSWNLAGREKLFF. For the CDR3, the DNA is TGTGCCAGCAGCTGGAACCTGGCCGGGAGGGAAAAACTGTTTTTT.